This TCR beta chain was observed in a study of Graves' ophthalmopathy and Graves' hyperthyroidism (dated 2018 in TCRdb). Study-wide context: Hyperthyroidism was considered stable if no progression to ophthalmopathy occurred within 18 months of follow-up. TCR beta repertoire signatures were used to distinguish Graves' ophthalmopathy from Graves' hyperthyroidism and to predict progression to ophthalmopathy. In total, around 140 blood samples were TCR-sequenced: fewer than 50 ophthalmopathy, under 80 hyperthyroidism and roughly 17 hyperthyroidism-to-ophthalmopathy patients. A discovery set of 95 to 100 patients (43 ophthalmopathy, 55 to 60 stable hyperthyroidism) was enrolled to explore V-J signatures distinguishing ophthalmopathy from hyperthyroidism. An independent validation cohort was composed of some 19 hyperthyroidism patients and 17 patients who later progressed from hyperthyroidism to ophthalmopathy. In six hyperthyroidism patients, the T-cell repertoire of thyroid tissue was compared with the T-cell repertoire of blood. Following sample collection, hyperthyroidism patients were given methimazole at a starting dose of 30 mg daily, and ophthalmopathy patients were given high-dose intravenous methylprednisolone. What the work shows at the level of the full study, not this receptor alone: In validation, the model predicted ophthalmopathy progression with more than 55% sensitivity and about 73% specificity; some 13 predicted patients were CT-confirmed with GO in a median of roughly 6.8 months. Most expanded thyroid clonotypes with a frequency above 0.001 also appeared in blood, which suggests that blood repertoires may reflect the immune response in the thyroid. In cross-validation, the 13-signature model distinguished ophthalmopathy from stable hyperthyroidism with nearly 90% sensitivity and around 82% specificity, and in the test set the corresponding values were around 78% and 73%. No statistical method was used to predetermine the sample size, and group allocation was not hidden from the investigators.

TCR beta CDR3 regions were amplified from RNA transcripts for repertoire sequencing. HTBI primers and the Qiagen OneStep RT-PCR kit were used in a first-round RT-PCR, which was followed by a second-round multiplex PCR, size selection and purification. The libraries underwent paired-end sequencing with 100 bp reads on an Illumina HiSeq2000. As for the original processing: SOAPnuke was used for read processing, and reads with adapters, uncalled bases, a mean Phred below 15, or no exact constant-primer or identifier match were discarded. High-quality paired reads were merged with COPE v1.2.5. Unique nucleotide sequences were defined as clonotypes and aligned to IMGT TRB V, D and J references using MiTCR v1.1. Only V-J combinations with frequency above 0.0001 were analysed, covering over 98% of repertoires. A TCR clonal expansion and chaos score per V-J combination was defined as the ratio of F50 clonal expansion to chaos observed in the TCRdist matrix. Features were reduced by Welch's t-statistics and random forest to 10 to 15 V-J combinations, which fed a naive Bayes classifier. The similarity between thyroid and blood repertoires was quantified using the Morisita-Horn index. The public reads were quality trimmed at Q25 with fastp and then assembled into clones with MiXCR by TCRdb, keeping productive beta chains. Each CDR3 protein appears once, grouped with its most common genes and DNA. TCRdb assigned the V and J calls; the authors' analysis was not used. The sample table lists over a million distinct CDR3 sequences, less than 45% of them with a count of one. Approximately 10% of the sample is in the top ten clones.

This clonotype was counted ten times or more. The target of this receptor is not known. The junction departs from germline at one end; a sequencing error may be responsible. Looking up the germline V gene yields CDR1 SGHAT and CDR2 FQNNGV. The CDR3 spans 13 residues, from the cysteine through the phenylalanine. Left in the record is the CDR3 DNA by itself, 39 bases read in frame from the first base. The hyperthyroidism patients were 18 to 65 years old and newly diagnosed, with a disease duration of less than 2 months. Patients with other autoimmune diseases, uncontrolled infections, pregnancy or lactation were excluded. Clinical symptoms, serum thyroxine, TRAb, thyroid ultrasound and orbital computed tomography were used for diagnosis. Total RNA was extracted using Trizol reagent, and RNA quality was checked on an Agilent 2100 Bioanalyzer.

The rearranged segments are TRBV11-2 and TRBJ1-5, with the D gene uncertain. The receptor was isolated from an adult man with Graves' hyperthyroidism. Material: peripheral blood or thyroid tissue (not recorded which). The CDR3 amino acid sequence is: CASSLGTDQPRHF. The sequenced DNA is TGTGCCAGCAGCTTGGGAACGGATCAGCCCCGGCATTTT.